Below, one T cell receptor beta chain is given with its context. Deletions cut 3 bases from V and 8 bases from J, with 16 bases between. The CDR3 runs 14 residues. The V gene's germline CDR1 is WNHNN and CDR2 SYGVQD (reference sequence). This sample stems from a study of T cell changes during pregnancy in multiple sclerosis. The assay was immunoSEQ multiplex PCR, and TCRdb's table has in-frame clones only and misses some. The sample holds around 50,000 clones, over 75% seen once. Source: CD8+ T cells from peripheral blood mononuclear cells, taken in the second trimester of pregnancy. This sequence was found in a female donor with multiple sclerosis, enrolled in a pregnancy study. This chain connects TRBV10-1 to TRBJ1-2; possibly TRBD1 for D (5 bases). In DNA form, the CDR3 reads TGCGCCAGCAGTGATGGGGATATGACAGAGGGCTACACCTTC. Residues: CASSDGDMTEGYTF.